One sample yielded the 8 T cell receptor beta chains listed below, sequenced in a study of blood T cells in healthy people across ages. A second PCR, run for about 7 to 11 cycles, used a sample-barcoded 5' primer plus a J-beta primer mix. Each CDR3 protein gets one entry after TCRdb re-called the 5' RACE reads with MiXCR. The table shows around 710,000 distinct CDR3 sequences, with 43% occurring only once. Sequencing was carried out using blood. The receptors stem from a woman aged 60 to 75 in good health.

This clonotype was recorded only once. The chain couples TRBV4-2 to TRBJ2-5, with D uncertain. From germline, CDR1 is LGHNA and CDR2 YNFKEQ. The V end lost 2 bases, the J end lost 11 bases, and 15 bases lay between the germline ends. The CDR3 consists of 13 residues. CDR3 nucleotide sequence: TGTGCCAGCAGCCAAATCAGTAGCAATGAGCAGTACTTC. Translation: CASSQISSNEQYF.

This clonotype is a singleton in its sample. The chain joins TRBV3-1 to TRBJ1-2; D is unclear. Between the trimmed V and J ends, which lost 4 bases and 7 bases, there was a span of 25 bases. CDR3 size: 17 residues. The germline V gene encodes CDR1 LGHDT and CDR2 YNNKEL (reference sequence). The CDR3: CASSPSPNKVLSGGYTF. CDR3 bases: TGTGCCAGCAGCCCCTCGCCTAATAAGGTACTCTCTGGTGGCTACACCTTC.

This clonotype was found a few times. V gene TRBV6-2 or TRBV6-3 combines with J gene TRBJ2-7; TRBD2 matches at 8 bases. V was pared by 2 bases and J by 5 bases, with 14 bases of the junction left unmatched. The germline V gene has CDR1 MNHEY and CDR2 SVGEGT. This CDR3 has 17 amino acids. The CDR3 region is CASSYPSGSGRLDEQYF. The CDR3 DNA sequence: TGTGCCAGCAGTTACCCATCAGGGAGCGGGAGACTCGACGAGCAGTACTTC.

The sample holds a few counts of this clonotype. The junction differs from germline at one of its ends, possibly a read error. This rearrangement joins TRBV20-1 to TRBJ1-6, with TRBD1 identical over 10 bases. There are 16 residues in the CDR3. Per germline, CDR1 DFQATT and CDR2 SNEGSKA (reference sequence). The CDR3 region is CSARTGGFSYNSPLHF. As DNA, the CDR3 is TGCAGTGCTAGGACAGGGGGCTTCTCCTATAATTCGCCCCTCCACTTT.

The table lists this clonotype with many counts. The chain couples TRBV20-1 to TRBJ2-3; 9 bases map to TRBD2. J lost 2 bases, V lost 3 bases, and 6 bases had no gene match. CDR1 and CDR2 (germline): DFQATT, SNEGSKA (reference sequence). The CDR3 is 15 residues long. CDR3 coding DNA: TGCAGTGCTAGGGGAGCGGGGGGTAACACAGATACGCAGTATTTT. It codes for CSARGAGGNTDTQYF.

V gene TRBV7-2 combines with J gene TRBJ2-4; D might be TRBD1 or TRBD2, each matching 6 bases. The last part of the DNA fits TRBJ2-7 better; the J call may be wrong. The CDR3 length is 16 residues. Germline values: CDR1 SGHTA, CDR2 FQGNSA. This CDR3 reads CASSLRRGLHSYEQYF. CDR3 sequence (DNA): TGTGCCAGCAGCTTAAGGAGGGGGTTACACTCCTACGAGCAGTACTTC.

The V gene is TRBV2, the J gene TRBJ2-4; D is unresolved. Trimming cost V 2 bases and J 8 bases, with 22 bases left between them. Germline V CDR1 and CDR2: SNHLY, FYNNEI. The CDR3 is 17 residues long. The CDR3 region is CASSEFLGSESWDIQYF. The CDR3 DNA is TGTGCCAGCAGTGAATTTCTGGGGTCGGAGTCATGGGACATTCAGTACTTC.

This clonotype has only a few counts. This sequence joins TRBV19 and TRBJ1-5; the D gene is possibly TRBD1 (5 bases). The CDR3 contains 15 residues. Germline lookup yields CDR1 LNHDA and CDR2 SQIVND (reference sequence). Trimming left V 5 bases short and J 4 bases short, with 15 bases between. The chain's CDR3 is CASSAPGRLNQPQHF. Here the CDR3 DNA reads TGTGCCAGTAGTGCCCCGGGACGGCTAAATCAGCCCCAGCATTTT.